A selection of T cell receptor beta chains follows, all from one sample in a study of control samples from healthy donors and cancer patients. Assay used: immunoSEQ multiplex PCR; TCRdb lists only in-frame clones, some missing. The sample holds 150,000 to 200,000 clones, roughly 94% seen once. Material for sequencing was blood. These receptors came from a woman in her late teens or twenties in good health. Each CDR3 is given with its conserved first and last residue. Fields, in order: D gene, clone size, J gene, V gene, CDR3 DNA, CDR3 protein. A D gene is named only where the DNA matches it firmly. Some rows have no size entry. The others give once, few or many, or a class for an expanded clone.

d_call: -; clone_size: -; j_call: TRBJ2-1; v_call: TRBV6-6; cdr3_nt: TGTGCCAGCAGTAGGTCAGGACCGGACTACAATGAGCAGTTCTTC; cdr3_aa: CASSRSGPDYNEQFF
d_call: TRBD1; clone_size: -; j_call: TRBJ1-1; v_call: TRBV2; cdr3_nt: TGTGCCAGCAGTGAGTCTAGGAATTGGGGACAGGGGGAAGCTTTCTTT; cdr3_aa: CASSESRNWGQGEAFF
d_call: TRBD2; clone_size: -; j_call: TRBJ2-2; v_call: TRBV9; cdr3_nt: TGTGCCAGCAGCGCCAGACTAGCGGGGACCGGGGAGCTGTTTTTT; cdr3_aa: CASSARLAGTGELFF
d_call: TRBD2; clone_size: -; j_call: TRBJ2-7; v_call: TRBV10-1; cdr3_nt: TGCGCCAGCAGCGCTCGGGACTACTCCTACGAGCAGTACTTC; cdr3_aa: CASSARDYSYEQYF
d_call: -; clone_size: -; j_call: TRBJ2-2; v_call: TRBV5-1; cdr3_nt: TGCGCCAGCAGCCTTGACGGACTTAACACCGGGGAGCTGTTTTTT; cdr3_aa: CASSLDGLNTGELFF
d_call: -; clone_size: -; j_call: TRBJ1-4; v_call: TRBV19; cdr3_nt: TGTGCCACGCGGGATTCGGGGGGCAGGGAAAAACTGTTTTTT; cdr3_aa: CATRDSGGREKLFF
d_call: -; clone_size: -; j_call: TRBJ1-1; v_call: TRBV5-1; cdr3_nt: TGCGCCAGCAGCTTGGCCAGTAGCGTTATGAACACTGAAGCTTTCTTT; cdr3_aa: CASSLASSVMNTEAFF
d_call: -; clone_size: -; j_call: TRBJ2-7; v_call: TRBV29-1; cdr3_nt: TGCAGCGTTCAGTACCAGGGTCGGGACGAGCAGTACTTC; cdr3_aa: CSVQYQGRDEQYF
d_call: TRBD1; clone_size: -; j_call: TRBJ1-1; v_call: TRBV2; cdr3_nt: TGTGCCAGCAGTGACGCGAACAGGGGGATCACTGAAGCTTTCTTT; cdr3_aa: CASSDANRGITEAFF
d_call: -; clone_size: -; j_call: TRBJ1-2; v_call: TRBV3-1/TRBV3-2; cdr3_nt: TGTGCCAGCAGCCAAGGACAGGAAAACTATGGCTACACCTTC; cdr3_aa: CASSQGQENYGYTF
d_call: -; clone_size: -; j_call: TRBJ1-4; v_call: TRBV11-2; cdr3_nt: TGTGCCAGCAGCTCCGAATTTGCAACTAATGAAAAACTGTTTTTT; cdr3_aa: CASSSEFATNEKLFF
d_call: TRBD1; clone_size: once; j_call: TRBJ2-3; v_call: TRBV7-2; cdr3_nt: TGTGCCAGCAGCTTATTTCAGGGGGCTGCAGATACGCAGTATTTT; cdr3_aa: CASSLFQGAADTQYF
d_call: TRBD1; clone_size: -; j_call: TRBJ1-4; v_call: TRBV6-5; cdr3_nt: TGTGCCAGCAGGCCGGGACAGGGTAATGAAAAACTGTTTTTT; cdr3_aa: CASRPGQGNEKLFF
d_call: -; clone_size: -; j_call: TRBJ1-2; v_call: TRBV12-3/TRBV12-4; cdr3_nt: TGTGCCAGCAGTTTAGGGGGATTCAGTGGCTACACCTTC; cdr3_aa: CASSLGGFSGYTF
d_call: -; clone_size: -; j_call: TRBJ2-7; v_call: TRBV3-1/TRBV3-2; cdr3_nt: TGTGCCAGCAGCCAAGCGGCGGCCTCCTACGAGCAGTACTTC; cdr3_aa: CASSQAAASYEQYF
d_call: TRBD2; clone_size: -; j_call: TRBJ2-1; v_call: TRBV10-2; cdr3_nt: TGCGCCAGCAGGGCGAAGCGGGGGGGGGCCGAATCCTACAATGAGCAGTTCTTC; cdr3_aa: CASRAKRGGAESYNEQFF
d_call: TRBD1; clone_size: -; j_call: TRBJ1-2; v_call: TRBV19; cdr3_nt: TGTGCCAGTAGTATCGTAGGACCGGGACAGGGGTACTATGGCTACACCTTC; cdr3_aa: CASSIVGPGQGYYGYTF